This TCR beta chain was profiled in a study of shared clonotypes between healthy human individuals. CDR3 length: 15 residues. Trimming removed 4 bases from V and 1 base from J; junction bases left unmatched: 6. Germline V gene data show CDR1 as SGHTA and CDR2 as FQGNSA. Measured with immunoSEQ multiplex PCR; TCRdb has only the in-frame clones, and not every one. The sample lists 2 million to 3 million clones; roughly 93% were seen once. The sequenced sample was naive CD4+ T cells from PBMCs. As for subset: CD45RA+ positively selected. This chain joins TRBV7-2 and TRBJ2-5; 7 bases are a match to TRBD2. The TCR sequence derives from a young man in good health. Some clones in this sample may be carry-over from other donors' samples. The CDR3 loop is CASSSAPGGQETQYF. DNA of the CDR3: TGTGCCAGCAGCTCCGCCCCGGGGGGCCAAGAGACCCAGTACTTC.